These 4 T cell receptor beta chains were sequenced from one sample in a study of OX40 agonist ivuxolimab in advanced cancers. Generated by immunoSEQ multiplex PCR, the TCRdb table keeps only in-frame clones and is missing some. The table includes approximately 58,000 clones, 84% detected once. Here the sequenced sample was CD4+ or CD8+ T cells sorted from blood, taken in a trial of the OX40 agonist ivuxolimab. These receptors were obtained from an adult with an advanced solid tumor such as melanoma, head and neck, liver or kidney cancer.

This chain joins TRBV19 and TRBJ2-6; 8 nucleotides match TRBD1. Germline values: CDR1 LNHDA, CDR2 SQIVND (reference sequence). CDR3 length: 16 residues. V lost 6 bases and J lost 4; bases outside the gene matches: 8. CDR3 sequence (DNA): TGTGCCAGTAGCAAAGTCAGGGGGCAAGGGGCCAACGTCCTGACTTTC. It is translated as CASSKVRGQGANVLTF.

The rearrangement uses TRBV19 and TRBJ2-1; 7 nucleotides line up with TRBD2. Germline trimming cut 1 base from V and 1 base from J; bases unmatched to any gene: 1. The CDR3 extends over 15 amino acids. The germline V gene encodes CDR1 LNHDA and CDR2 SQIVND (reference sequence). CDR3 DNA: TGTGCCAGTAGTATAGGTAGCGGGTCCTACAATGAGCAGTTCTTC. As protein: CASSIGSGSYNEQFF. Filled out from reference TRBV19 and TRBJ2-1, the complete variable domain reads DGGITQSPKYLFRKEGQNVTLSCEQNLNHDAMYWYRQDPGQGLRLIYYSQIVNDFQKGDIAEGYSVSREKKESFPLTVTSAQKNPTAFYLCASSIGSGSYNEQFFGPGTRLTVL.

The chain carries TRBV18 and TRBJ2-2; D remains ambiguous. V was shortened by 2 bases and J by 4 bases, with 11 bases between the two germline ends. The CDR3 length is 15 residues. The germline gives CDR1 KGHSH, CDR2 LQKENI. The CDR3 DNA is TGTGCCAGCTCACCAAGTCCCGCCTCCACCGGGGAGCTGTTTTTT. It codes for CASSPSPASTGELFF.

The rearrangement links TRBV30 to TRBJ1-2, with D possibly matching TRBD1 (6 bases). The germline V gene encodes CDR1 GTSNPN and CDR2 SVGIG (reference sequence). CDR3 length equals 13 residues. The V end lost 1 base, the J end lost 8 bases, and 14 bases lay between the germline ends. The CDR3 loop reads CAWSGGRGAGYTF. Written as DNA, the CDR3 is TGTGCCTGGAGTGGGGGCAGGGGCGCGGGCTACACCTTC. The full variable domain, completed using reference TRBV30 and TRBJ1-2, is SQTIHQWPATLVQPVGSPLSLECTVEGTSNPNLYWYRQAAGRGLQLLFYSVGIGQISSEVPQNLSASRPQDRQFILSSKKLLLSDSGFYLCAWSGGRGAGYTFGSGTRLTVV.